The sequence of this TCR beta chain was determined in a study of T cell changes during pregnancy in multiple sclerosis. The table came from immunoSEQ multiplex PCR; TCRdb's copy has only in-frame clones and leaves some out. The sample yields about 68,000 clones, more than 80% seen once. CDR1 and CDR2 from the germline V gene are MNHEY and SVGAGI. Germline trimming cut 9 bases from V and 3 bases from J; bases unmatched to any gene: 9. CDR3 length equals 14 residues. The receptor was isolated from a female donor with multiple sclerosis, enrolled in a pregnancy study. The rearrangement joins TRBV6-5 to TRBJ2-7; 9 positions agree with TRBD2. Sequences were derived from peripheral blood, sampled in the second trimester of pregnancy. For the CDR3, the DNA is TGTGCCAGAGGAGCGGGGGGCTTTTACTACGAGCAGTACTTC. This codes for CARGAGGFYYEQYF.